The 31 T cell receptor beta chains listed next were all sequenced from one sample in a study of cytomegalovirus exposure and HLA in healthy donors. The PCR used 60 Vbeta and 13 Jbeta primers. Sequencing was performed with immunoSEQ multiplex PCR; in TCRdb, only in-frame clones are kept and a portion is missing. Of 120,000 or so clones listed, around 80% were seen once; the top ten hold roughly 1.2%. Sample: PBMCs. These TCRs come from a female donor in good health and CMV-seronegative.

V is TRBV27 and J is TRBJ1-2, with D perhaps matching TRBD1 (6 bases). This CDR3 spans 14 amino acids. Germline V gene sequence: CDR1 MNHEY, CDR2 SMNVEV (reference sequence). With 5 bases removed from V and 8 bases from J, the gap between germline ends came to 18 bases. The CDR3 coding sequence is TGTGCCAGCAGTGCACTCTCAGGGGCGGAGGGCTACACCTTC. Translation gives CASSALSGAEGYTF.

The chain joins TRBV5-6 to TRBJ2-7; 7 bases line up with TRBD1. CDR1 and CDR2 (germline): SGHDT, YYEEEE. The CDR3 spans 14 residues. Unmatched junction bases numbered 2, after V lost 0 bases and J lost 2 bases. CDR3 bases: TGTGCCAGCAGCTTGGGGGACAGCCCCTACGAGCAGTACTTC. It yields the protein CASSLGDSPYEQYF.

The chain is built from TRBV19 and TRBJ1-5; 10 bases are a match to TRBD1. Germline CDR1 and CDR2: LNHDA and SQIVND (reference sequence). The junction had 11 bases not matched to a gene; V was cut back by 5 bases and J by 7 bases. The CDR3 consists of 16 residues. The CDR3 protein is CASSQWTGQGSQPQHF. CDR3 coding DNA: TGTGCCAGTAGTCAATGGACGGGACAGGGGAGCCAGCCCCAGCATTTT.

Concerning this clone itself: The junction does not match germline at one end; this may be a read error. The rearrangement uses TRBV7-9 and TRBJ2-7; 11 bases fit TRBD1. The CDR3 is 15 amino acids. Germline V gene lookup returns CDR1 SEHNR and CDR2 FQNEAQ (reference sequence). The CDR3 DNA reads as TGTTCCAGCACCCCTTGGGGGACAGGGGGAAACGAGCAGTACTTC. Its protein product is CSSTPWGTGGNEQYF.

The rearrangement uses TRBV4-1 and TRBJ1-5, with 12 bases lining up with TRBD1. Germline assignment: CDR1 MGHRA and CDR2 YSYEKL. V was pared by 1 base and J by 4 bases, with 8 bases of the junction left unmatched. This CDR3 has 18 residues. The CDR3 DNA follows: TGCGCCAGCAGCCAAGGCCGGGACAGGGGGCTGCAGAATCAGCCCCAGCATTTT. This translates into CASSQGRDRGLQNQPQHF.

This clone was recorded once. The chain has TRBV28 and TRBJ2-7, with 7 bases that match TRBD1. Germline CDR1 is MDHEN and CDR2 is SYDVKM. This CDR3 is built from 12 residues. V was pared by 5 bases and J by 4 bases, with 2 bases of the junction left unmatched. CDR3: CASSTGVYEQYF. The CDR3 DNA reads TGTGCCAGCAGTACAGGGGTGTACGAGCAGTACTTC.

V gene TRBV5-5 combines with J gene TRBJ1-2; D ambiguous. CDR1 is SGHKS, CDR2 YYEKEE, per germline (reference sequence). Deletions cut 2 bases from V and 5 bases from J, with 10 bases between. The CDR3 extends over 13 amino acids. CDR3 DNA: TGTGCCAGCAGCTTTGAAGTGAGGTATGGCTACACCTTC. Translated: CASSFEVRYGYTF.

V is TRBV15 and J is TRBJ1-1, with TRBD1 as a possible D gene (6 bases). Per the germline V gene, CDR1 is LNHNV and CDR2 is YYDKDF (reference sequence). V was pared by 3 bases and J by 4 bases, with 12 bases between. CDR3 length: 14 residues. CDR3 sequence reads: CATSRTPGVTEAFF. In nucleotides, the CDR3 is TGTGCCACCAGCAGGACCCCAGGGGTCACTGAAGCTTTCTTT.

This chain links TRBV23-1 with TRBJ2-1; D possibly corresponds to TRBD2 (5 bases). TRBV23-1 is labeled an ORF, and its function is uncertain. V gave up 0 bases and J gave up 3 bases, with 24 bases separating them. The CDR3 extends over 20 amino acids. CDR3 DNA: TGCGCCAGCAGTCAATCCGGGGATCGGGGAAGGGCTCCCTACTACAATGAGCAGTTCTTC. Amino acids: CASSQSGDRGRAPYYNEQFF.

The CDR3 DNA is TGTGCCAGCGATGACAGGGCGCTCGGAAAACTGTTTTTT. It is translated as CASDDRALGKLFF. This sequence joins TRBV28 and TRBJ1-4, with TRBD1 matching over 7 bases. The junction had 10 bases not matched to a gene; V was cut back by 8 bases and J by 10 bases. The CDR3 length is 13 residues. Germline loops: CDR1 MDHEN, CDR2 SYDVKM.

This chain connects TRBV4-1 to TRBJ2-1; 13 nucleotides match TRBD2. Germline CDR1 and CDR2: MGHRA and YSYEKL. Trimming at V came to 4 bases and at J to 0 bases, leaving 9 bases not matched to a gene. This CDR3 has 19 residues. CDR3 nucleotides: TGCGCCAGCAGCCGGGGACTAGCGGGATTCAAGAGCTCCTACAATGAGCAGTTCTTC. It is translated as CASSRGLAGFKSSYNEQFF.

The chain uses TRBV6-5 and TRBJ2-1; 9 nucleotides line up with TRBD1. The J segment lost 3 bases and the V segment lost 6 bases, leaving 6 bases of the junction unmatched. The length of the CDR3 is 15 residues. Germline lookup yields CDR1 MNHEY and CDR2 SVGAGI. CDR3 residues: CASSSTGGDYNEQFF. CDR3 DNA: TGTGCCAGCAGCTCCACAGGGGGCGACTACAATGAGCAGTTCTTC.

V usage is TRBV6-5 and J usage is TRBJ1-1, with D possibly matching TRBD1 (6 bases). With 0 bases removed from V and 3 bases from J, the gap between germline ends came to 11 bases. The CDR3 consists of 15 residues. Germline assignment: CDR1 MNHEY and CDR2 SVGAGI. This CDR3 reads CASSYSTGGHTEAFF. The CDR3 DNA reads TGTGCCAGCAGTTACTCGACTGGGGGCCACACTGAAGCTTTCTTT.

The chain employs TRBV19 and TRBJ2-3; 8 bases map to TRBD2. Germline-derived CDR1 and CDR2 are LNHDA and SQIVND (reference sequence). With 1 base clipped from V and 0 bases from J, the junction kept 0 bases outside the gene matches. This CDR3 is 15 amino acids long. CDR3 sequence: CASSIASGSTDTQYF. Here the CDR3 DNA reads TGTGCCAGTAGTATAGCTAGCGGGAGCACAGATACGCAGTATTTT.

This clone was seen a single time. V gene TRBV9 combines with J gene TRBJ2-3; 7 bases agree with TRBD2. V was pared by 0 bases and J by 3 bases, with 4 bases of the junction left unmatched. The CDR3 sequence is 15 residues long. CDR1 is SGDLS and CDR2 is YYNGEE in the germline V gene. CDR3 sequence reads: CASSVAGGRTDTQYF. The CDR3 region has the DNA TGTGCCAGCAGCGTAGCGGGAGGTCGAACAGATACGCAGTATTTT. Filled out from reference TRBV9 and TRBJ2-3, the complete variable domain reads DSGVTQTPKHLITATGQRVTLRCSPRSGDLSVYWYQQSLDQGLQFLIQYYNGEERAKGNILERFSAQQFPDLHSELNLSSLELGDSALYFCASSVAGGRTDTQYFGPGTRLTVL.

The chain recombines TRBV10-3 with TRBJ1-2; TRBD1 matches at 7 bases. V shed 6 bases, J shed 8 bases, and the junction held 6 bases outside the gene matches. CDR3 length: 12 residues. Germline V CDR1 and CDR2: ENHRY, SYGVKD. CDR3 sequence: CAIRGQSEGYTF. The DNA of the CDR3 is TGTGCCATCAGGGGACAGTCAGAGGGCTACACCTTC.

V gene TRBV30 combines with J gene TRBJ2-5; TRBD2 matches at 8 bases. The V and J ends lost 1 base and 2 bases, in that order; junction bases with no gene match: 24. The germline gives CDR1 GTSNPN, CDR2 SVGIG (reference sequence). The CDR3 totals 21 residues. The CDR3: CAWSGEVSSPSGGPFQETQYF. CDR3 DNA sequence: TGTGCCTGGAGTGGGGAAGTGTCGTCACCCAGCGGGGGACCATTTCAAGAGACCCAGTACTTC.

The table lists this clone with a few counts. The chain is built from TRBV30 and TRBJ2-2, with TRBD2 identical over 9 bases. Germline V gene data show CDR1 as GTSNPN and CDR2 as SVGIG (reference sequence). This CDR3 comprises 13 residues. The trim removed 3 bases at V and 4 bases at J, leaving 0 bases unmatched. DNA of the CDR3: TGTGCCTGGAGAGCGGGGGGCACCGGGGAGCTGTTTTTT. It translates to CAWRAGGTGELFF.

For this clone: The junction and the germline gene differ at one end; a read error may be behind it. V is TRBV7-7 and J is TRBJ2-7, with a tentative D call TRBD1 (6 bases). This CDR3 spans 15 amino acids. Germline values: CDR1 SSHAT, CDR2 FNYEAQ (reference sequence). The CDR3 DNA reads as TGTGCTAGCAGCTTAGGGCAGGGGTTCTCCTACGAGCAGTACTTC. Protein: CASSLGQGFSYEQYF.

CDR3 region: CASSLDWSLSYNEQFF. The CDR3 DNA is TGTGCCAGCAGCTTAGACTGGAGTTTATCCTACAATGAGCAGTTCTTC. This rearrangement joins TRBV11-2 to TRBJ2-1; D is undetermined. Per the germline V gene, CDR1 is SGHAT and CDR2 is FQNNGV. The CDR3 runs to 16 residues. Trimming removed 0 bases from V and 1 base from J, with 10 bases in between.

The chain joins TRBV15 to TRBJ2-5, with D possibly being TRBD1 (5 bases). This CDR3 contains 12 residues. The V end lost 5 bases, the J end lost 5 bases, and 9 bases lay between the germline ends. Germline lookup yields CDR1 LNHNV and CDR2 YYDKDF (reference sequence). Here the CDR3 reads CATSPKGETQYF. CDR3 coding DNA: TGTGCCACCAGCCCGAAGGGGGAGACCCAGTACTTC.

The V and J genes are TRBV4-2 and TRBJ2-5, with a possible D match to TRBD2 (6 bases). This CDR3 is 17 amino acids long. The V end lost 1 base, the J end lost 1 base, and 16 bases lay between the germline ends. Looked up from germline, CDR1 is LGHNA and CDR2 is YNFKEQ. The DNA of the CDR3 is TGTGCCAGCAGCCAAGGCAGACTAGTGGGCGGCCAAGAGACCCAGTACTTC. It encodes CASSQGRLVGGQETQYF.

This chain connects TRBV21-1 to TRBJ1-1; the table's TRBD1 call for D was not verified on the DNA. TRBV21-1 is assigned pseudogene status. The CDR3 is 17 amino acids. As DNA, the CDR3 is TGTGCCAGCAGCTCACCGGGACACCAAACCTCAGCCACTGAAGCTTTCTTT. Residues: CASSSPGHQTSATEAFF.

V usage is TRBV9 and J usage is TRBJ1-4; 8 bases match TRBD1. Germline CDR1 reads SGDLS; CDR2 reads YYNGEE. The CDR3 totals 15 residues. After removal of 4 bases from V and 0 bases from J, the junction contained 2 bases not matched to a gene. The CDR3 loop reads CASSPQGATNEKLFF. The CDR3 DNA reads as TGTGCCAGCAGCCCACAGGGGGCAACTAATGAAAAACTGTTTTTT.

The chain combines TRBV7-8 with TRBJ1-1; D unresolved. This CDR3 comprises 15 residues. Germline V CDR1 and CDR2: SGHVS, FQNEAQ. Trimming pared 1 base from V and 2 bases from J, leaving 11 bases between. This CDR3 reads CASSLDSGLNTEAFF. The CDR3 bases are TGTGCCAGCAGCTTAGACAGTGGGTTAAACACTGAAGCTTTCTTT.

The chain has TRBV5-1 and TRBJ1-6; tentatively, D is TRBD1 (6 bases). The CDR3 covers 18 residues. Germline lookup yields CDR1 SGHRS and CDR2 YFSETQ. With 4 bases removed from V and 0 bases from J, the gap between germline ends came to 17 bases. CDR3 residues: CASSRSGGLISYNSPLHF. CDR3 in DNA: TGCGCCAGCAGCCGGTCCGGGGGGCTTATCTCCTATAATTCACCCCTCCACTTT.

The rearrangement joins TRBV19 to TRBJ2-6, with 10 nucleotides matching TRBD1. The trim removed 1 base at V and 2 bases at J, leaving 11 bases unmatched. This CDR3 is built from 20 residues. The V gene's germline CDR1 is LNHDA and CDR2 SQIVND (reference sequence). The CDR3 coding sequence is TGTGCCAGTAGTATAGGCCTTAGACAGGGGGCTCGCACTGGGGCCAACGTCCTGACTTTC. This encodes CASSIGLRQGARTGANVLTF.

V is TRBV7-8 and J is TRBJ2-1; D is possibly TRBD2 (5 bases). From germline, CDR1 is SGHVS and CDR2 FQNEAQ. This CDR3 region has 12 residues. The V gene lost 5 bases and the J gene lost 9 bases, with 11 bases spanning the gap. CDR3 region: CASSPYSAEQFF. For the CDR3, the DNA is TGTGCCAGCAGCCCCTATAGCGCTGAGCAGTTCTTC.

V usage is TRBV2 and J usage is TRBJ2-1; 12 nucleotides match TRBD2. This CDR3 is 15 amino acids long. Germline trimming cut 6 bases from V and 6 bases from J; bases unmatched to any gene: 6. Germline V gene data show CDR1 as SNHLY and CDR2 as FYNNEI. CDR3 loop: CASSAGLAGINEQFF. The CDR3 DNA follows: TGTGCCAGCAGCGCGGGACTAGCGGGTATCAATGAGCAGTTCTTC.

The rearrangement joins TRBV28 to TRBJ2-4, with TRBD2 matching over 7 bases. V lost 3 bases, J lost 7 bases, and 9 bases stayed unmatched. CDR1 is MDHEN, CDR2 SYDVKM, per germline. CDR3 length equals 15 residues. This CDR3 is CASSFGGSAGNIQYF. For the CDR3, the DNA is TGTGCCAGCAGTTTTGGCGGGAGTGCGGGGAACATTCAGTACTTC.

V usage is TRBV4-2 and J usage is TRBJ2-2, with TRBD2 matching 10 bases. Unmatched junction bases numbered 8, after V lost 3 bases and J lost 4 bases. This CDR3 is 17 amino acids long. Germline assignment: CDR1 LGHNA and CDR2 YNFKEQ. CDR3 DNA: TGTGCCAGCAGCCAGCGTTTGAGCGGGAGGGTCACCGGGGAGCTGTTTTTT. Translation gives CASSQRLSGRVTGELFF.